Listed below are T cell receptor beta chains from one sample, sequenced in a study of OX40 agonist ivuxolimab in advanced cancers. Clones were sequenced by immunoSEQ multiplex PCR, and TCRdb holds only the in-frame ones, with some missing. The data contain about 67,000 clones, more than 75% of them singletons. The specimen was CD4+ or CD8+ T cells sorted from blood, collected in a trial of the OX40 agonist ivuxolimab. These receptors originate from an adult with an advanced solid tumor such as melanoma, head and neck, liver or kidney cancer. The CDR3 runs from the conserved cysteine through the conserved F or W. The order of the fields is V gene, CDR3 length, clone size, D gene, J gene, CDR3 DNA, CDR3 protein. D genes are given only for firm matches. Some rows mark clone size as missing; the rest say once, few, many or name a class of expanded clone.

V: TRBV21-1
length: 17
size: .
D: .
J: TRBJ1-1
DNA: TGTGCCAGCAGCAAAAGATGCAGGACAGGGTTGTTGACTGAAGCTTTCTTT
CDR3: CASSKRCRTGLLTEAFF

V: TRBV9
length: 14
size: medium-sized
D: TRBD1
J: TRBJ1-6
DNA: TGTGCCAGCAGCCAGGACAGGACAAATTCACCCCTCCACTTT
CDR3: CASSQDRTNSPLHF

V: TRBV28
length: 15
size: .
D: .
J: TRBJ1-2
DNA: TGTGCCAGCAGTTCCGGGGACCACTTTAACTATGGCTACACCTTC
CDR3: CASSSGDHFNYGYTF

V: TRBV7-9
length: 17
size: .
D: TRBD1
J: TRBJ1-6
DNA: TGTGCCAGCAGCTTAGGCGGGATGGGGACAGGGGGATCACCCCTCCACTTT
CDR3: CASSLGGMGTGGSPLHF

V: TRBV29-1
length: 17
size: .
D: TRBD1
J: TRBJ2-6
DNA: TGCAGCGTTGCCCAGGACAGGGGGCATGTTGGGGCCAACGTCCTGACTTTC
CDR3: CSVAQDRGHVGANVLTF

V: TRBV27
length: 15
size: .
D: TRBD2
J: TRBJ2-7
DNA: TGTGCCAGCAGTTTGGTGGAGGCGGGAGCCCACGAGCAGTACTTC
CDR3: CASSLVEAGAHEQYF

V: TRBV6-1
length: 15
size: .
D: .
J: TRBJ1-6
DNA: TGTGCCAGCAAAATATGGGGGGCCTATAATTCACCCCTCCACTTT
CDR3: CASKIWGAYNSPLHF

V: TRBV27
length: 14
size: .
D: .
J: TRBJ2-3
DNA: TGTGCCAGCAGTTTATCGAGCCCTATAGATACGCAGTATTTT
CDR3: CASSLSSPIDTQYF

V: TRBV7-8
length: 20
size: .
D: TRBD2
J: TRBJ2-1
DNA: TGTGCCAGCAGCTTAATGTCTAGCGGGGGGCTTATTGGCTCCTACAATGAGCAGTTCTTC
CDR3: CASSLMSSGGLIGSYNEQFF

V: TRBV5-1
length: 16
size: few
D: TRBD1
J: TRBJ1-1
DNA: TGCGCCAGCAGCTTGGGACAGGGAGGGATGAACACTGAAGCTTTCTTT
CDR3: CASSLGQGGMNTEAFF

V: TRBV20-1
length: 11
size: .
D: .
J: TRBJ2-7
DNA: TGCAGTGCCCCCACGGATTACGAGCAGTACTTC
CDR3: CSAPTDYEQYF

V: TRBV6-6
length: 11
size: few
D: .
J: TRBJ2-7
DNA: TGTGCCAGCACTAGGGGGGGCTGGCAGTACTTC
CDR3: CASTRGGWQYF

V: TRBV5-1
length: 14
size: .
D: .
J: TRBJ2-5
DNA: TGCGCCAGCAAGGAGATCTCCCTTCAAGAGACCCAGTACTTC
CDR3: CASKEISLQETQYF

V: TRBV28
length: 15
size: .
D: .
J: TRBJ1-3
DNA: TGTGCCAGCATAAATAAGGGGCTCTCTGGAAACACCATATATTTT
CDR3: CASINKGLSGNTIYF

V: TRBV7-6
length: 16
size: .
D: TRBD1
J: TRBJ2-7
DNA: TGTGCCAGCAGCTTAGAGTCCGGGACAGGGAAAGACGAGCAGTACTTC
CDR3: CASSLESGTGKDEQYF

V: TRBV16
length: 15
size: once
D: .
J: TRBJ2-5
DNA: TGTGCCAGCAGCCAATCCGGGGTACACGGCGAGACCCAGTACTTC
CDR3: CASSQSGVHGETQYF

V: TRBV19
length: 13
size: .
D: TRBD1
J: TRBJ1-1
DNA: TGTGCCAGTATTGGACAGGGTCCAACTGAAGCTTTCTTT
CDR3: CASIGQGPTEAFF

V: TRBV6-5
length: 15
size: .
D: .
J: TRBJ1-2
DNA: TGTGCCAGCAGTTACTCCCTTAGCTCCATCTATGGCTACACCTTC
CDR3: CASSYSLSSIYGYTF

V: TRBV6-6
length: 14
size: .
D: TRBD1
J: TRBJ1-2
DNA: TGTGCCAGCAGTTACGGACAGGGGAACTATGGCTACACCTTC
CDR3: CASSYGQGNYGYTF

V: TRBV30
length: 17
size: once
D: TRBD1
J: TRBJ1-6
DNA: TGTGCCTGGAGCGGACAGGGGGCCAGCTCCTATAATTCACCCCTCCACTTT
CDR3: CAWSGQGASSYNSPLHF

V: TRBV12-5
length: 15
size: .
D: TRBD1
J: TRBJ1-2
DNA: TGTGCTAGTGGTTTGGGGGTAGGGACAGGGGAAGGCTACACCTTC
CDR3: CASGLGVGTGEGYTF

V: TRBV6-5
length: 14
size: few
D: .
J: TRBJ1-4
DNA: TGTGCCAGCAGTTATGGGGGGGCGGGTGAAAAACTGTTTTTT
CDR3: CASSYGGAGEKLFF

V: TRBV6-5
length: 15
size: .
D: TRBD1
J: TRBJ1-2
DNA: TGTGCCAGCAGTTCCGTCGGGACAGGCGATTATGGCTACACCTTC
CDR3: CASSSVGTGDYGYTF

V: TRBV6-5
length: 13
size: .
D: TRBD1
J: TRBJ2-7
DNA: TGTGCCAGCACACAGGGGGTGAACTACGAGCAGTACTTC
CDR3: CASTQGVNYEQYF

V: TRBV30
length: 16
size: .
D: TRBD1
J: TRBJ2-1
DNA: TGTGCCTGGAGTGTTCTGGGAGTAGGGACAGGCAATGAGCAGTTCTTC
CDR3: CAWSVLGVGTGNEQFF

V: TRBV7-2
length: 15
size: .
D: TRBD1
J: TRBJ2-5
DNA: TGTGCCAGCAGCTTAGTTTTAGGGGGCAGGGAGACCCAGTACTTC
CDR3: CASSLVLGGRETQYF

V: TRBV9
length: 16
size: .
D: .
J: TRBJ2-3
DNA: TGTGCCAGCAGCGTAGAAGGGGGGGCTCGCACAGATACGCAGTATTTT
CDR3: CASSVEGGARTDTQYF

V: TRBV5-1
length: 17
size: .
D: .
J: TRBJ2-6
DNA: TGCGCCAGCAACCTCGGGGCGGGGGCCTCTGGGGCCAACGTCCTGACTTTC
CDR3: CASNLGAGASGANVLTF

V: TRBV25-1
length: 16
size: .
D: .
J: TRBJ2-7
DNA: TGTGCCAGCAGTGCGCTAACGGGTAGTATCGCCCACGAGCAGTACTTC
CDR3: CASSALTGSIAHEQYF

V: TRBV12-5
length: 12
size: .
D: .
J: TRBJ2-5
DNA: TGTGCTAGTGGTTTGCCGGGAATGGAACAGTACTTC
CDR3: CASGLPGMEQYF

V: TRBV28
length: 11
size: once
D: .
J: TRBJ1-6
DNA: TGTGCCAGCAGGGACAAGGGGACCCTCCACTTT
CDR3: CASRDKGTLHF

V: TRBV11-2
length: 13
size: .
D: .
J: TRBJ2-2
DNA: TGTGCCAGCAGCACCATAACCCGGGGGGAGCTGTTTTTT
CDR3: CASSTITRGELFF

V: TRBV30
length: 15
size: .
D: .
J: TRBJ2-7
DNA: TGTGCCTGGACTTTTGGACGAGCTGGTACCTACGAGCAGTACTTC
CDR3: CAWTFGRAGTYEQYF

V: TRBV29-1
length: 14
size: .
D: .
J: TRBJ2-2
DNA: TGCAGCGTTCGGCCCGCAGGGAACACCGGGGAGCTGTTTTTT
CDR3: CSVRPAGNTGELFF

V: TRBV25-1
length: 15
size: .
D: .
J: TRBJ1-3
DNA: TGTGCCAGCAGTGAACAGGGGCCAGGGACAAACACCATATATTTT
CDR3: CASSEQGPGTNTIYF

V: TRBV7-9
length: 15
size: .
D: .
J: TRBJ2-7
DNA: TGTGCCAGCAGCTTAGGTCGGCCTAGCTCCTACGAGCAGTACTTC
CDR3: CASSLGRPSSYEQYF

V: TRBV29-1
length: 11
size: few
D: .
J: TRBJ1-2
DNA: TGCAGCGTTGAAGGGGAAAGGGGCTACACCTTC
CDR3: CSVEGERGYTF

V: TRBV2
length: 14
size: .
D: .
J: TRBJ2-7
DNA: TGTGCCAGCACCGCCGGACAGTTTACCTACGAGCAGTACTTC
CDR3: CASTAGQFTYEQYF

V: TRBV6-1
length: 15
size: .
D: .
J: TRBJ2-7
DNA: TGTGCCAGCAGTGAACTCCCCAACGGAGACTACGAGCAGTACTTC
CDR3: CASSELPNGDYEQYF

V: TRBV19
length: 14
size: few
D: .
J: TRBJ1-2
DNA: TGTGCCAGTAGTATAGGCAATACTAACTATGGCTACACCTTC
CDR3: CASSIGNTNYGYTF

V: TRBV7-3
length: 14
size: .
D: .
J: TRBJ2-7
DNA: TGTGCCAGCAGCCCGGGACCGGGGACGGGCGAGCAGTACTTC
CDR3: CASSPGPGTGEQYF

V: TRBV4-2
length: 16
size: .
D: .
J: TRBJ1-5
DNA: TGTGCCAGCAGCCCCGGCCGGCGGGCTAGCAATCAGCCCCAGCATTTT
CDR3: CASSPGRRASNQPQHF

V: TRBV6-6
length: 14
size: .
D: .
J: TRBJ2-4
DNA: TGTGCCAGCAGAAGGGATACCCCAACGAACATTCAGTACTTC
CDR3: CASRRDTPTNIQYF

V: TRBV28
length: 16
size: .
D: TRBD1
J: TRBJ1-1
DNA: TGTGCCAGCAGTCTCGTGGCAGGGGGCTCCCTAACTGAAGCTTTCTTT
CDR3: CASSLVAGGSLTEAFF

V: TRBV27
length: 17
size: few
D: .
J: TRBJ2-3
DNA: TGTGCCAGCAGTCCCCACAAGGACTGGGTAGGTACAGATACGCAGTATTTT
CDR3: CASSPHKDWVGTDTQYF

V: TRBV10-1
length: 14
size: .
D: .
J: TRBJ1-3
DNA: TGCGCCAGCAGTGATGGTTCCACTGGAAACACCATATATTTT
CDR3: CASSDGSTGNTIYF

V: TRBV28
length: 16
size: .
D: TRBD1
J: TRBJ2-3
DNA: TGTGCCAGCAGTACCCGAGGACAGGGGGCTCCAGATACGCAGTATTTT
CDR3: CASSTRGQGAPDTQYF

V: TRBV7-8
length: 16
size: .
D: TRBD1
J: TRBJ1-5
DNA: TGTGCCAGCAGCTGGAGGGACAGGGCGGGCAATCAGCCCCAGCATTTT
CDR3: CASSWRDRAGNQPQHF

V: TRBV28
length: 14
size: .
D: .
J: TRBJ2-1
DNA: TGTGCCAGCAGTTTTGGCGTACAGGGCAATGAGCAGTTCTTC
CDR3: CASSFGVQGNEQFF

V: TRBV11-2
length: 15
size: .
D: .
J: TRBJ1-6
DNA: TGTGCCAGCAGCGCCCGACAGGTTCTTAATTCACCCCTCCACTTT
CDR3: CASSARQVLNSPLHF

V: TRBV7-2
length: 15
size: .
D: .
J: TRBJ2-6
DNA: TGTGCCAGCAGCTTAACCGGAGCCACCGCCAACGTCCTGACTTTC
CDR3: CASSLTGATANVLTF

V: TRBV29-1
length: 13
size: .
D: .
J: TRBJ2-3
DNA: TGCAGCGTTGAAGGCGCGGGAACAGATACGCAGTATTTT
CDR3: CSVEGAGTDTQYF

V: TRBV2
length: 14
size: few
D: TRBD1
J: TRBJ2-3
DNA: TGTGCCAGCAGAGACAGGGCCGGGACAGATACGCAGTATTTT
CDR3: CASRDRAGTDTQYF

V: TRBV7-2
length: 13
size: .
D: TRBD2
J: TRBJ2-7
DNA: TGTGCCAGCAGCTCGCGGGGGGGTTACGAGCAGTACTTC
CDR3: CASSSRGGYEQYF